These 3 T cell receptor beta chains share one sample of origin, sequenced in a study of blood T cell repertoires in COVID-19. Sequencing used immunoSEQ multiplex PCR; TCRdb keeps in-frame clones, though not all of them. The repertoire holds about 68,000 clones, with 90% as singletons. Sequenced sample: peripheral blood. These receptors originate from a human donor in a cohort sampled during active COVID-19.

This rearrangement joins TRBV6-6 to TRBJ2-6; the match to TRBD1 covers 7 bases. This CDR3 has 16 amino acids. Germline V gene data show CDR1 as MNHNY and CDR2 as SVGAGI (reference sequence). Germline trimming cut 5 bases from V and 2 bases from J; bases unmatched to any gene: 6. Here the CDR3 DNA reads TGTGCCAGCAGTAACCCCGGGACAGCTGGGGCCAACGTCCTGACTTTC. Translating it yields CASSNPGTAGANVLTF.

This chain joins TRBV6-1 and TRBJ1-1; D is unclear. The CDR3 contains 15 residues. V lost 2 bases and J 1 base, leaving 11 bases between the germline ends. CDR1 is MNHNS and CDR2 is SASEGT in the germline V gene. The CDR3 reads CASSETYTENTEAFF. The CDR3 DNA reads TGTGCCAGCAGTGAAACTTACACAGAGAACACTGAAGCTTTCTTT.

Written as DNA, the CDR3 is TGTGCCAGCAGTGCCACTGCGAGACAAGAGACCCAGTACTTC. Protein sequence: CASSATARQETQYF. The chain is built from TRBV25-1 and TRBJ2-5, with unresolved D. The V end was cut by 4 bases, the J end by 2 bases, with 11 bases between. This CDR3 is built from 14 residues. The germline V gene encodes CDR1 MGHDK and CDR2 SYGVNS.